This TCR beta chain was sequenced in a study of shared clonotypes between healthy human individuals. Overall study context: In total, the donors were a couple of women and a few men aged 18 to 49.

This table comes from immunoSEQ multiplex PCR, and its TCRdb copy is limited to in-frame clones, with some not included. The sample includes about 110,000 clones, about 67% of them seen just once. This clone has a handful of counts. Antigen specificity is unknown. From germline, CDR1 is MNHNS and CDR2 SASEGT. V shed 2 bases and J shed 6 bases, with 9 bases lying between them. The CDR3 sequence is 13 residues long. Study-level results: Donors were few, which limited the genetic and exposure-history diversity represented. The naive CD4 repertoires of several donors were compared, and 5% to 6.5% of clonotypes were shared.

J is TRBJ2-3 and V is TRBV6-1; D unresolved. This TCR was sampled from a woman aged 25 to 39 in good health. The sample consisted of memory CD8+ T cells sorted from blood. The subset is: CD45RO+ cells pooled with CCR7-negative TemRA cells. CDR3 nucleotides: TGTGCCAGCAGTGAATCAGAATGGGATACGCAGTATTTT. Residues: CASSESEWDTQYF.